This T cell receptor beta chain was identified in a study of T cell repertoires in cytomegalovirus infection. As for the study in general: Matching HLA type, along with CMV infection, was indicated by public TCR beta signatures. Study outcomes and limitations: Dominating the ex vivo response were HLA-C-restricted CMV-specific TCR beta clonotypes. CMV carriers having the relevant HLA were flagged by cumulative public TCR beta family frequency.

This clonotype was found a few times. The antigen is not known. TCRdb reanalysed the reads using MiXCR and keeps one entry per CDR3 protein. Among tens of thousands of distinct CDR3 sequences listed, around 20% were seen once. From germline, CDR1 is MNHEY and CDR2 SVGEGT. Deletions cut 10 bases from V and 6 bases from J, with 18 bases between. The CDR3 spans 14 residues. The chain recombines TRBV6-2 or TRBV6-3 with TRBJ2-2; D uncertain. This sequence originates from a human donor in good health (CMV status not recorded). Some clones in this sample may be carry-over from other donors' samples. The sequencing sample was made of PBMCs, sequenced either directly or after in vitro stimulation (not recorded which). CDR3 nucleotide sequence: TGTGCCACCGGACCCCCCCTAGTTTCCGGGGAGCTGTTTTTT. Its translation is CATGPPLVSGELFF.